Listed below are T cell receptor beta chains from one sample, sequenced in a study of cytomegalovirus exposure and HLA in healthy donors. Using immunoSEQ multiplex PCR, the repertoire was profiled, and TCRdb retains in-frame clones only, with some absent. Found here are roughly 190,000 clones, approximately 86% of them singletons; the top ten hold roughly 1.7%. The material sequenced was PBMCs. These receptors came from a woman between 18 and 30 years old in good health and CMV-seronegative. CDR3s include the opening cysteine and the closing phenylalanine or tryptophan. Each record gives: D gene, CDR3 length, clone size, J gene, V gene, CDR3 protein, CDR3 DNA. D genes are given only for firm matches. Expanded clones are given a class, and other clones once, few, many or no size at all.

>TRBD2|16|.|TRBJ2-3|TRBV5-1
CASSLGLAGATDTQYF
TGCGCCAGCAGCCTCGGACTAGCGGGGGCCACAGATACGCAGTATTTT
>TRBD1|18|.|TRBJ1-1|TRBV11-3
CASSPPGQGVYGNTEAFF
TGTGCCAGCAGCCCACCGGGACAGGGAGTATACGGGAACACTGAAGCTTTCTTT
>.|15|.|TRBJ2-3|TRBV30
CAWGGTGTGTDTQYF
TGTGCCTGGGGGGGGACCGGGACTGGCACAGATACGCAGTATTTT
>TRBD2|15|once|TRBJ2-1|TRBV25-1
CASSELDSGVSEQFF
TGTGCCAGCAGTGAATTGGATAGCGGGGTCAGCGAGCAGTTCTTC
>.|16|.|TRBJ2-3|TRBV7-8
CASSLARRGRLDTQYF
TGTGCCAGCAGCTTAGCGCGAAGAGGGCGGTTAGATACGCAGTATTTT
>TRBD2|18|.|TRBJ2-3|TRBV4-2
CASSQGNSGGMSTDTQYF
TGTGCCAGCAGCCAGGGGAATTCCGGGGGGATGAGCACAGATACGCAGTATTTT
>TRBD2|17|.|TRBJ2-1|TRBV7-2
CASSQLLLAIPYNEQFF
TGTGCCAGCAGCCAACTACTACTAGCGATCCCCTACAATGAGCAGTTCTTC
>.|14|.|TRBJ2-7|TRBV27
CASSLVPSIYEQYF
TGTGCCAGCAGTTTAGTTCCGAGCATCTACGAGCAGTACTTC
>.|15|.|TRBJ2-3|TRBV6-4
CASSYIAASTDTQYF
TGTGCCAGCAGCTATATAGCGGCTAGCACAGATACGCAGTATTTT
>.|14|.|TRBJ1-3|TRBV18
CASSPTVPGNTIYF
TGTGCCAGCTCACCAACAGTACCTGGAAACACCATATATTTT
>TRBD1|15|.|TRBJ2-5|TRBV6-5
CASRKDRVGIETQYF
TGTGCCAGCAGAAAGGACAGGGTAGGGATAGAGACCCAGTACTTC
>.|15|.|TRBJ1-6|TRBV5-1
CASSLEGGAGSPLHF
TGCGCCAGCAGCTTGGAGGGCGGGGCTGGATCACCCCTCCACTTT
>TRBD2|16|.|TRBJ2-1|TRBV7-3
CASSLHGRASYNEQFF
TGTGCCAGCAGCTTACACGGGAGGGCCTCCTACAATGAGCAGTTCTTC
>.|11|.|TRBJ1-1|TRBV4-2
CASSGGTEAFF
TGTGCCAGTTCGGGGGGCACTGAAGCTTTCTTT
>.|15|.|TRBJ1-4|TRBV6-5
CASSYLGRGRPKLFF
TGTGCCAGCAGTTACCTTGGCAGGGGAAGGCCAAAACTGTTTTTT
>TRBD1|15|.|TRBJ2-7|TRBV5-4
CASSPGQGGVGEQYF
TGTGCCAGCAGCCCGGGACAGGGGGGGGTAGGAGAGCAGTACTTC
>TRBD2|15|.|TRBJ2-1|TRBV11-2
CASSPRRTRSNEQFF
TGTGCCAGCAGCCCTCGTCGGACTAGATCAAATGAGCAGTTCTTC
>TRBD1|14|.|TRBJ2-7|TRBV4-1
CASSSRDRDYEQYF
TGCGCCAGTAGCTCCCGGGACAGAGACTACGAGCAGTACTTC
>TRBD2|17|.|TRBJ2-1|TRBV10-3
CAISALTSGSSYNEQFF
TGTGCCATCAGTGCCTTGACTAGCGGGAGTTCCTACAATGAGCAGTTCTTC
>.|15|once|TRBJ1-2|TRBV6-6
CASSPLVGFNYGYTF
TGTGCCAGCAGTCCCCTGGTCGGGTTTAACTATGGCTACACCTTC
>TRBD2|17|.|TRBJ2-5|TRBV5-1
CASSYAGTSGSQETQYF
TGCGCCAGCAGCTACGCCGGGACTAGCGGATCTCAAGAGACCCAGTACTTC
>TRBD1|18|.|TRBJ1-1|TRBV28
CASSLWLGQPLSNTEAFF
TGTGCCAGCAGTTTATGGCTGGGACAGCCCTTATCCAACACTGAAGCTTTCTTT
>TRBD1|16|.|TRBJ2-7|TRBV7-2
CASSPGQGVTLKEQYF
TGTGCCAGCAGCCCCGGACAGGGTGTCACACTTAAGGAGCAGTACTTC
>TRBD1|13|once|TRBJ1-1|TRBV11-3
CASSLARDRESFF
TGTGCCAGCAGCTTAGCGAGGGACAGGGAATCTTTCTTT
>TRBD2|15|.|TRBJ2-2|TRBV27
CASSSGGRNTGELFF
TGTGCCAGCTCGAGTGGCGGGAGGAACACCGGGGAGCTGTTTTTT
>TRBD1|14|.|TRBJ1-4|TRBV7-9
CASSLTGGLGRLFF
TGTGCCAGCAGCTTAACAGGGGGTCTAGGGAGACTGTTTTTT
>TRBD1|15|.|TRBJ1-1|TRBV6-5
CASSYGARGRTEAFF
TGTGCCAGCAGTTACGGGGCCAGGGGGCGGACTGAAGCTTTCTTT
>.|14|.|TRBJ2-1|TRBV6-5
CASSYGDSYNEQFF
TGTGCCAGCAGTTACGGAGATTCCTACAATGAGCAGTTCTTC
>.|16|.|TRBJ2-7|TRBV5-1
CASSLSPGHGSYEQYF
TGCGCCAGCAGCCTTTCCCCGGGACACGGCTCCTACGAGCAGTACTTC
>.|15|.|TRBJ2-1|TRBV7-8
CASSLVGAPYNEQFF
TGTGCCAGCAGCTTGGTCGGTGCTCCCTACAATGAGCAGTTCTTC
>.|15|.|TRBJ1-3|TRBV18
CASSPAGDSGNTIYF
TGTGCCAGCTCACCCGCCGGGGACTCTGGAAACACCATATATTTT
>.|15|.|TRBJ1-2|TRBV7-2
CASRPSPQANYGYTF
TGTGCCAGCAGGCCATCTCCGCAGGCTAACTATGGCTACACCTTC
>TRBD1|13|.|TRBJ1-1|TRBV4-3
CASSEGTGLEAFF
TGCGCCAGCAGCGAAGGGACAGGCCTTGAAGCTTTCTTT
>.|11|.|TRBJ1-5|TRBV6-6
CASSLSVAQHF
TGTGCCAGCAGCCTTTCGGTGGCCCAGCATTTT
>.|14|once|TRBJ1-1|TRBV6-5
CASIPDQGNTEAFF
TGTGCCAGCATTCCTGATCAGGGTAACACTGAAGCTTTCTTT
>.|14|.|TRBJ2-2|TRBV5-1
CASSLGGNTGELFF
TGCGCCAGCAGCTTGGGGGGCAACACCGGGGAGCTGTTTTTT
>TRBD2|18|.|TRBJ2-1|TRBV7-7
CASSLNLAGKSWVNEQFF
TGTGCTAGCAGCTTAAACCTAGCGGGAAAGTCTTGGGTCAATGAGCAGTTCTTC
>.|13|once|TRBJ1-2|TRBV6-6
CASSTRGVSGYTF
TGTGCCAGCAGTACCCGGGGAGTATCTGGCTACACCTTC
>TRBD2|13|.|TRBJ2-7|TRBV30
CAWEHGLGYEQYF
TGTGCCTGGGAACACGGACTAGGTTACGAGCAGTACTTC
>TRBD2|17|.|TRBJ2-5|TRBV7-8
CASSFRVGGALQETQYF
TGTGCCAGCAGCTTTCGTGTCGGGGGGGCTCTCCAAGAGACCCAGTACTTC
>.|14|.|TRBJ1-3|TRBV7-9
CASSSGQAGNTIYF
TGTGCCAGCAGCTCGGGACAAGCTGGAAACACCATATATTTT